The 18 T cell receptor beta chains below were found in one sample sequenced in a study of blood T cell repertoires in COVID-19. Profiling relied on immunoSEQ multiplex PCR, and the TCRdb table lists in-frame clones only, not all of them. The table records some 220,000 clones, 80% of them present only once. Sequencing was carried out using peripheral blood. The source is an older woman with acute or convalescent COVID-19.

The genes are TRBV15 and TRBJ2-1, with 7 bases matching TRBD2. Germline V gene lookup returns CDR1 LNHNV and CDR2 YYDKDF (reference sequence). This CDR3 region has 15 residues. Unmatched junction bases numbered 12, after V lost 6 bases and J lost 7 bases. As DNA, the CDR3 is TGTGCCACCAGACCATCGGTAGCGGGCGGAAATGAGCAGTTCTTC. It codes for CATRPSVAGGNEQFF.

V gene TRBV7-2 combines with J gene TRBJ1-1, with TRBD1 matching 11 bases. Germline CDR1 is SGHTA and CDR2 is FQGNSA. This CDR3 contains 17 residues. The V segment lost 5 bases and the J segment 0 bases; nucleotides outside the gene matches: 8. CDR3 residues: CASSKRTGGLMNTEAFF. The CDR3 coding sequence is TGTGCCAGCAGCAAGAGGACAGGGGGCTTGATGAACACTGAAGCTTTCTTT.

This clone showed up just a few times. J is TRBJ2-3 and V is TRBV9; D ambiguous. Germline V gene lookup returns CDR1 SGDLS and CDR2 YYNGEE. Trimming removed 3 bases at V and 2 bases at J, with 7 bases between. There are 13 residues in the CDR3. DNA for the CDR3: TGTGCCAGCAGCGCCTTTTACACAGATACGCAGTATTTT. It yields the protein CASSAFYTDTQYF. Using reference TRBV9 and TRBJ2-3 for the parts outside the CDR3, the full variable domain is DSGVTQTPKHLITATGQRVTLRCSPRSGDLSVYWYQQSLDQGLQFLIQYYNGEERAKGNILERFSAQQFPDLHSELNLSSLELGDSALYFCASSAFYTDTQYFGPGTRLTVL.

V gene TRBV5-1 combines with J gene TRBJ2-3; 8 bases agree with TRBD2. The V gene end was trimmed by 2 bases and the J gene end by 1 base; junction bases not matched to a gene: 6. The CDR3 is made up of 16 amino acids. The germline V gene has CDR1 SGHRS and CDR2 YFSETQ. The CDR3 sequence is CASSFAGTRGTDTQYF. The CDR3 DNA is TGCGCCAGCAGCTTCGCCGGGACTAGGGGCACAGATACGCAGTATTTT.

This clone appeared a few times. This sequence joins TRBV7-6 and TRBJ2-2; 7 bases line up with TRBD2. V shed 2 bases and J 8 bases; nucleotides not matched to a gene: 8. Germline CDR1 and CDR2: SGHVS and FNYEAQ. This CDR3 is 15 amino acids long. The CDR3 loop reads CASSLKRGVPGELFF. The CDR3 DNA sequence: TGTGCCAGCAGCTTAAAGCGGGGAGTTCCTGGGGAGCTGTTTTTT.

The sample holds a few counts of this clone. The chain links TRBV19 to TRBJ1-5; 7 bases map to TRBD1. V lost 6 bases to trimming and J lost 1 base; unmatched junction nucleotides: 3. Germline V gene lookup returns CDR1 LNHDA and CDR2 SQIVND (reference sequence). The CDR3 runs 14 residues. CDR3 nucleotide sequence: TGTGCCAGTAGCGGGACAGCGAGCAATCAGCCCCAGCATTTT. Translating gives CASSGTASNQPQHF. The full variable domain, completed using reference TRBV19 and TRBJ1-5, is DGGITQSPKYLFRKEGQNVTLSCEQNLNHDAMYWYRQDPGQGLRLIYYSQIVNDFQKGDIAEGYSVSREKKESFPLTVTSAQKNPTAFYLCASSGTASNQPQHFGDGTRLSIL.

The chain employs TRBV9 and TRBJ2-1; TRBD2 matches 9 bases. CDR3 length: 16 residues. V lost 5 bases to trimming and J lost 0 bases; unmatched junction nucleotides: 6. In germline, CDR1 is SGDLS, CDR2 YYNGEE. CDR3 bases: TGTGCCAGCAGTATAGCGGGGGTAGTCTCCTACAATGAGCAGTTCTTC. This sequence encodes CASSIAGVVSYNEQFF.

This chain connects TRBV7-6 to TRBJ2-3; TRBD2 matches 10 bases. The junction had 12 bases not matched to a gene; V was cut back by 5 bases and J by 4 bases. This CDR3 is built from 17 residues. Germline assignment: CDR1 SGHVS and CDR2 FNYEAQ. CDR3 loop: CASSPTLKRGGPDTQYF. CDR3 nucleotide sequence: TGTGCCAGCAGCCCGACTTTAAAGCGGGGGGGCCCAGATACGCAGTATTTT.

The chain has TRBV6-6 and TRBJ1-3, with TRBD1 matching over 7 bases. V trimming: 6 bases; J trimming: 4 bases; junction bases outside the gene matches: 9. The germline CDR1 and CDR2 sequences are MNHNY and SVGAGI (reference sequence). The CDR3 has 15 amino acids. The CDR3 here is CASRKEGASGNTIYF. The CDR3 region has the DNA TGTGCCAGCAGGAAAGAGGGGGCCTCGGGAAACACCATATATTTT.

The chain combines TRBV3-1 (or the pseudogene TRBV3-2) with TRBJ1-2; no clear D. The CDR3 consists of 14 residues. Trimming took 1 base from V and 8 from J, leaving 14 bases between them. The germline CDR1 and CDR2 sequences are LGHDT and YNNKEL (reference sequence). CDR3 sequence reads: CASSQGWAAPGYTF. The CDR3 DNA reads TGTGCCAGCAGCCAAGGGTGGGCAGCACCCGGCTACACCTTC.

The chain couples TRBV4-2 to TRBJ1-4; maybe TRBD1 (6 bases). Germline V gene sequence: CDR1 LGHNA, CDR2 YNFKEQ. This CDR3 is 15 amino acids long. V lost 0 bases and J lost 6, with 11 bases in between. The CDR3 DNA reads as TGTGCCAGCAGCCAAGATGGGGGGGCCGATGAAAAACTGTTTTTT. Translating it yields CASSQDGGADEKLFF.

V usage is TRBV5-1 and J usage is TRBJ2-5; D may be TRBD2 (5 bases). Looked up from germline, CDR1 is SGHRS and CDR2 is YFSETQ. V was cut by 1 base and J by 4 bases, with 14 bases left in between. This CDR3 region has 15 residues. In DNA form, the CDR3 reads TGCGCCAGCAGCTTGCTGATGGGTGGGAGAGAGACCCAGTACTTC. Protein: CASSLLMGGRETQYF.

The gene calls are TRBV4-2 and TRBJ1-6, with 8 bases lining up with TRBD1. The CDR3 is 19 residues long. Germline trimming cut 2 bases from V and 0 bases from J; bases unmatched to any gene: 9. Per germline, CDR1 LGHNA and CDR2 YNFKEQ. CDR3 loop: CASSQSGGAGSSYNSPLHF. For the CDR3, the DNA is TGTGCCAGCAGCCAATCAGGGGGCGCGGGGAGCTCCTATAATTCACCCCTCCACTTT.

The DNA for the CDR3 is TGTGCCACCAGTGGCCCCGGGACAGAAGAAGCTTTCTTT. It specifies CATSGPGTEEAFF. The gene calls are TRBV24-1 and TRBJ1-1; TRBD1 matches at 7 bases. The CDR3 runs to 13 residues. Germline loops: CDR1 KGHDR, CDR2 SFDVKD. Trimming cost V 5 bases and J 8 bases; bases outside gene matches: 7.

The chain uses TRBV11-2 and TRBJ2-7, with 8 nucleotides matching TRBD2. Germline CDR1 and CDR2: SGHAT and FQNNGV. Germline trimming cut 3 bases from V and 2 bases from J; bases unmatched to any gene: 3. The CDR3 totals 14 residues. CDR3 coding DNA: TGTGCCAGCAGCTTCGGGGGGGGCCCCTACGAGCAGTACTTC. Residues: CASSFGGGPYEQYF. Based on the CDR3 plus reference TRBV11-2 and TRBJ2-7, the full variable domain is EAGVAQSPRYKIIEKRQSVAFWCNPISGHATLYWYQQILGQGPKLLIQFQNNGVVDDSQLPKDRFSAERLKGVDSTLKIQPAKLEDSAVYLCASSFGGGPYEQYFGPGTRLTVT.

This clone was observed a single time. The rearrangement uses TRBV27 and TRBJ2-6; tentative D call: TRBD2 (6 bases). CDR3 length: 14 residues. The V and J ends lost 4 bases and 2 bases respectively, with 6 bases between them. The V gene's germline CDR1 is MNHEY and CDR2 SMNVEV (reference sequence). The CDR3 here is CASSWGAGANVLTF. The DNA of the CDR3 is TGTGCCAGCAGTTGGGGGGCTGGGGCCAACGTCCTGACTTTC.

The chain links TRBV18 to TRBJ2-2; TRBD1 is a possible D gene (6 bases). The V and J ends lost 3 bases and 3 bases respectively, with 20 bases between them. Germline values: CDR1 KGHSH, CDR2 LQKENI. This CDR3 comprises 18 residues. CDR3 sequence (DNA): TGTGCCAGCTCACCGTTGGGGACATCTTCGAGGTACACCGGGGAGCTGTTTTTT. Its translation: CASSPLGTSSRYTGELFF.

The chain employs TRBV3-1 (or the pseudogene TRBV3-2) and TRBJ2-7; TRBD1 matches at 11 bases. CDR1 and CDR2 from the germline V gene are LGHDT and YNNKEL (reference sequence). J was trimmed by 2 bases and V by 2 bases; bases with no gene match: 8. The length of the CDR3 is 17 residues. The CDR3 DNA reads as TGTGCCAGCAGCCAACTACCTCCGGGACAGGGGGCCTACGAGCAGTACTTC. It is translated as CASSQLPPGQGAYEQYF.